This entry lists 11 T cell receptor beta chains sequenced from one sample in a study of Graves' ophthalmopathy and Graves' hyperthyroidism. The sequenced template was RNA, covering the TCR beta CDR3 region. HTBI-primed RT-PCR formed the first round, and a multiplex PCR formed the second. TCRdb ran MiXCR on the multiplex PCR reads and lists one entry per CDR3 protein. This table has about 480,000 distinct CDR3 sequences, under 15% appearing once. The source material was blood. Receptor source: a woman aged 25 to 45 with Graves' ophthalmopathy.

This clonotype was counted at least ten times. The chain employs TRBV19 and TRBJ2-7, with a possible D match to TRBD1 (6 bases). Between the trimmed V and J ends, which lost 4 bases and 1 base, there was a span of 14 bases. From germline, CDR1 is LNHDA and CDR2 SQIVND (reference sequence). CDR3 size: 15 residues. CDR3 region: CASSRTALDSYEQYF. In nucleotides, the CDR3 is TGTGCCAGTAGTAGGACAGCGCTAGATTCCTACGAGCAGTACTTC.

This clonotype was detected many times. The rearrangement uses TRBV12-3 or TRBV12-4 and TRBJ2-7; perhaps TRBD1 as D (5 bases). The ends were cut back, 6 bases at V and 0 bases at J, with 15 bases in the middle. The CDR3 length is 15 residues. The CDR3 loop is CASRSTGFSSYEQYF. CDR3 bases: TGTGCCAGCAGGAGTACAGGTTTCAGCTCCTACGAGCAGTACTTC.

This chain joins TRBV20-1 and TRBJ2-4, with D hard to call. The CDR3 is made up of 16 amino acids. The V end was cut by 3 bases, the J end by 2 bases, with 17 bases between. The germline V gene encodes CDR1 DFQATT and CDR2 SNEGSKA (reference sequence). The CDR3 here is CSASTQPEAPKNIQYF. As DNA, the CDR3 is TGCAGTGCTAGTACTCAGCCTGAAGCTCCCAAAAACATTCAGTACTTC.

Concerning this clonotype itself: A much more abundant neighbour one base away suggests this may be a read error. The chain combines TRBV25-1 with TRBJ2-5; 8 positions match TRBD1. CDR1 and CDR2 (germline): MGHDK, SYGVNS. The CDR3 is made up of 15 amino acids. The CDR3, as DNA: TGTGCCAGCAGTGAATTCCTCGGACAGGGAGAGACCAAGTACTTC. It is translated as CASSEFLGQGETKYF. The whole variable domain, filled in from reference TRBV25-1 and TRBJ2-5, reads EADIYQTPRYLVIGTGKKITLECSQTMGHDKMYWYQQDPGMELHLIHYSYGVNSTEKGDLSSESTVSRIRTEHFPLTLESARPSHTSQYLCASSEFLGQGETKYFGPGTRLLVL.

This clonotype appeared many times. The rearrangement joins TRBV24-1 to TRBJ1-2, with D perhaps TRBD1 (5 bases). The CDR3 length is 17 residues. V lost 4 bases, J lost 4 bases, and 21 bases lay in between. CDR1 and CDR2 (germline): KGHDR, SFDVKD. As DNA, the CDR3 is TGTGCCACCAGTGACTACAGGTGGGGTGTTGGAGGCTATGGCTACACCTTC. Translation gives CATSDYRWGVGGYGYTF.

This clonotype has at least ten counts. The rearrangement joins TRBV19 to TRBJ1-1; 10 bases map to TRBD1. Trimming cost V 6 bases and J 1 base; bases outside gene matches: 5. The germline CDR1 and CDR2 sequences are LNHDA and SQIVND (reference sequence). This CDR3 has 15 amino acids. The CDR3 nucleotides read TGTGCCAGTAGCAGACAGGGGGCCGGGAACACTGAAGCTTTCTTT. Residues: CASSRQGAGNTEAFF.

In its sample, this clonotype was seen many times. This sequence joins TRBV6-1 and TRBJ2-7; TRBD1 is a possible D gene (6 bases). This CDR3 is 14 amino acids long. The ends were cut back, 2 bases at V and 4 bases at J, with 12 bases in the middle. CDR1 is MNHNS, CDR2 SASEGT, per germline. The CDR3 reads CASSESRGNYEQYF. DNA for the CDR3: TGTGCCAGCAGTGAAAGCAGGGGTAATTACGAGCAGTACTTC.

In its sample, this clonotype was seen many times. The chain combines TRBV11-2 with TRBJ2-7, with D perhaps TRBD1 (5 bases). Looked up from germline, CDR1 is SGHAT and CDR2 is FQNNGV. The V end lost 1 base, the J end lost 3 bases, and 13 bases lay between the germline ends. The CDR3 consists of 15 residues. The CDR3: CASSLAGSLDYEQYF. The CDR3 bases are TGTGCCAGCAGCTTAGCAGGGTCTCTTGACTACGAGCAGTACTTC.

This clonotype was found many times. CDR3 amino acids: CASSEAAVEAFF. The CDR3 DNA reads TGTGCCAGCAGTGAAGCAGCGGTGGAAGCTTTCTTT. The chain carries TRBV6-1 and TRBJ1-1; no clear D gene. The CDR3 loop spans 12 amino acids. Germline V CDR1 and CDR2: MNHNS, SASEGT. V gave up 0 bases and J gave up 8 bases, with 7 bases separating them.

In its sample, this clonotype was seen many times. The V call is TRBV20-1, the J call TRBJ2-5; the D gene is possibly TRBD1 (5 bases). Germline V gene sequence: CDR1 DFQATT, CDR2 SNEGSKA (reference sequence). CDR3 size: 14 residues. Trimming shortened V by 0 bases and J by 1 base, and 9 bases separated the two germline ends. The CDR3 sequence is CSARDSRAQETQYF. CDR3 bases: TGCAGTGCTAGAGATTCCAGGGCCCAAGAGACCCAGTACTTC.

This clonotype was recorded many times. The V and J genes are TRBV10-3 and TRBJ2-2; no clear D. Germline CDR1 and CDR2: ENHRY and SYGVKD. The germline V and J ends were trimmed by 4 bases and 4 bases, with 7 bases remaining between them. The CDR3 runs to 13 residues. CDR3 amino acids: CAISGSSTGELFF. As DNA, the CDR3 is TGTGCCATCAGTGGGAGCTCCACCGGGGAGCTGTTTTTT.